This passage covers 24 T cell receptor beta chains from one sample sequenced in a study of OX40 agonist ivuxolimab in advanced cancers. Sequencing was performed with immunoSEQ multiplex PCR; in TCRdb, only in-frame clones are kept and a portion is missing. This sample has some 80,000 clones, with around 86% found just once. The sequences come from CD4+ or CD8+ T cells sorted from blood, collected in a trial of the OX40 agonist ivuxolimab. The receptors stem from an adult with an advanced solid tumor such as melanoma, head and neck, liver or kidney cancer.

V usage is TRBV11-2 and J usage is TRBJ2-7; TRBD1 aligns across 9 bases. V lost 5 bases and J lost 7; bases outside the gene matches: 12. Germline-derived CDR1 and CDR2 are SGHAT and FQNNGV. The CDR3 has 15 amino acids. The CDR3 region is CASSITGTGTGEQYF. For the CDR3, the DNA is TGTGCCAGCAGCATCACAGGGACAGGGACGGGAGAGCAGTACTTC.

Concerning this clone itself: Other DNA sequences of this sample code for an identical CDR3. The chain uses TRBV5-1 and TRBJ2-3; 10 bases agree with TRBD1. Losses at the gene ends were 4 bases for V and 3 bases for J; bases not matched to a gene: 11. This CDR3 has 17 residues. From germline, CDR1 is SGHRS and CDR2 YFSETQ. The CDR3 nucleotides read TGCGCCAGCAGCGTTCTGAGGACAGGGGGAAGTACAGATACGCAGTATTTT. Its translation is CASSVLRTGGSTDTQYF.

This chain links TRBV6-1 with TRBJ1-5; D unclear. There are 15 residues in the CDR3. The V and J ends lost 8 bases and 1 base respectively, with 15 bases between them. Germline lookup yields CDR1 MNHNS and CDR2 SASEGT. CDR3 sequence: CASVYWERSNQPQHF. CDR3 in DNA: TGTGCCAGCGTGTACTGGGAGAGGAGCAATCAGCCCCAGCATTTT.

The rearrangement uses TRBV29-1 and TRBJ1-1, with no clear D. Germline lookup yields CDR1 SQVTM and CDR2 ANQGSEA. V was shortened by 4 bases and J by 0 bases, with 9 bases between the two germline ends. The CDR3 is 13 residues long. The CDR3 bases are TGCAGCGTTGCGGGGATTCTGAACACTGAAGCTTTCTTT. Its translation is CSVAGILNTEAFF.

J is TRBJ1-2 and V is TRBV5-6; tentatively, D is TRBD1 (5 bases). Germline-derived CDR1 and CDR2 are SGHDT and YYEEEE. Trimming left V 0 bases short and J 4 bases short, with 16 bases between. The CDR3 consists of 16 residues. The CDR3 DNA reads TGTGCCAGCAGCTTGGCGGGAAGGGGCGTAATCTATGGCTACACCTTC. It codes for CASSLAGRGVIYGYTF.

The CDR3 loop reads CASSLDLGARGYTF. CDR3 sequence (DNA): TGTGCCAGCAGCTTAGATCTCGGGGCGCGCGGCTACACCTTC. The J gene is TRBJ1-2, the V gene TRBV7-2, with D perhaps TRBD1 (5 bases). Trimming removed 1 base from V and 8 bases from J, with 14 bases in between. Germline V lookup: CDR1 SGHTA, CDR2 FQGNSA. The CDR3 totals 14 residues.

This clone was seen more than once but under ten times. The chain uses TRBV10-2 and TRBJ1-3; 8 bases match TRBD1. There are 12 residues in the CDR3. CDR1 and CDR2 from the germline V gene are WSHSY and SAAADI. V gave up 6 bases and J gave up 7 bases; unmatched junction bases: 2. The CDR3 region is CASSGQGNTIYF. CDR3 DNA: TGCGCCAGCAGCGGACAGGGCAACACCATATATTTT.

The chain couples TRBV11-3 to TRBJ2-7, with 8 bases lining up with TRBD1. The CDR3 is 17 amino acids. V lost 0 bases, J lost 2 bases, and 9 bases stayed unmatched. Looked up from germline, CDR1 is SGHNT and CDR2 is YENEEA. The CDR3 loop reads CASSLDRLQGVTYEQYF. The DNA for the CDR3 is TGTGCCAGCAGCTTAGATAGGTTACAGGGGGTTACCTACGAGCAGTACTTC.

This clone appeared a few times. The chain recombines TRBV18 with TRBJ1-2, with 7 positions matching TRBD1. The CDR3 covers 13 residues. Germline CDR1 KGHSH, CDR2 LQKENI. V gave up 4 bases and J gave up 3 bases; unmatched junction bases: 2. CDR3 region: CASSQGGDYGYTF. CDR3 bases: TGTGCCAGCTCACAAGGGGGCGACTATGGCTACACCTTC.

This chain joins TRBV18 and TRBJ2-3; 7 bases match TRBD1. Trimming cost V 3 bases and J 0 bases; bases outside gene matches: 0. Germline CDR1 is KGHSH and CDR2 is LQKENI. This CDR3 comprises 14 residues. The CDR3 DNA is TGTGCCAGCTCACCGACAGGGAGCACAGATACGCAGTATTTT. Translation: CASSPTGSTDTQYF.

The J gene is TRBJ1-1, the V gene TRBV7-6, with 7 bases identical to TRBD1. J gave up 2 bases and V 2 bases, and 2 bases lay outside the gene matches. Germline V gives CDR1 SGHVS, CDR2 FNYEAQ. This CDR3 spans 14 amino acids. The CDR3 bases are TGTGCCAGCAGCTTAACAGGGGCCAACACTGAAGCTTTCTTT. Amino acids: CASSLTGANTEAFF.

This clone has only one observation. The rearrangement joins TRBV6-6 to TRBJ1-2, with 8 bases aligning to TRBD1. Germline V gives CDR1 MNHNY, CDR2 SVGAGI (reference sequence). The CDR3 is made up of 14 amino acids. Trimming took 6 bases from V and 6 from J; bases not matched to a gene: 9. CDR3 amino acids: CASSHQDRGHGYTF. In DNA, the CDR3 is TGTGCCAGCAGCCACCAAGACAGGGGCCATGGCTACACCTTC.

J is TRBJ1-1 and V is TRBV4-3; D remains unclear. The CDR3 extends over 16 amino acids. Germline loops: CDR1 LGHNA, CDR2 YSLEER. V lost 1 base to trimming and J lost 0 bases, with 12 bases between them. The CDR3 nucleotides read TGCGCCAGCAGCCAAGTTGTTGGCAGCATGAACACTGAAGCTTTCTTT. It is translated as CASSQVVGSMNTEAFF.

The chain has TRBV2 and TRBJ2-2, with TRBD2 identical over 10 bases. CDR3 length: 16 amino acids. Trimming took 6 bases from V and 3 from J; bases not matched to a gene: 7. In germline, CDR1 is SNHLY, CDR2 FYNNEI. The CDR3 DNA is TGTGCCAGCAGGGAGCGGGGGGGCCACGACACCGGGGAGCTGTTTTTT. It yields the protein CASRERGGHDTGELFF.

The chain recombines TRBV30 with TRBJ1-1, with 8 bases lining up with TRBD1. With V trimmed by 4 bases and J by 4 bases, 5 bases remained unmatched. Germline CDR1 GTSNPN, CDR2 SVGIG (reference sequence). The CDR3 is 13 residues long. CDR3 sequence reads: CAWTGGSGTEAFF. The CDR3 DNA is TGTGCCTGGACAGGGGGCTCGGGCACTGAAGCTTTCTTT.

V gene TRBV29-1 combines with J gene TRBJ1-1; D gene unclear. The CDR3 spans 12 residues. The germline gives CDR1 SQVTM, CDR2 ANQGSEA. The V end lost 7 bases, the J end lost 5 bases, and 14 bases lay between the germline ends. CDR3 sequence (DNA): TGCAGCGCCGACCGTGGTAATACTGAAGCTTTCTTT. Translated: CSADRGNTEAFF.

This chain links TRBV28 with TRBJ1-6; D possibly corresponds to TRBD1 (6 bases). The CDR3 has 17 residues. CDR1 and CDR2 (germline): MDHEN, SYDVKM. Trimming stripped 5 bases from V and 7 bases from J, with 21 bases between. The CDR3 DNA reads as TGTGCCAGCAGTCAGTCCGGGGGCGGAGAGTGGAATTCACCCCTCCACTTT. It specifies CASSQSGGGEWNSPLHF.

Concerning this clone: At one boundary the junction diverges from the germline segment, which might be a read error. V is TRBV30 and J is TRBJ1-6; 9 bases map to TRBD1. The CDR3 is 13 amino acids. CDR1 is GTSNPN, CDR2 SVGIG, per germline (reference sequence). CDR3: CAGRDRDNSPLHF. The CDR3 DNA reads as TGTGCCGGGAGGGACAGGGATAATTCACCCCTCCACTTT. The whole variable domain, remainder taken from reference TRBV30 and TRBJ1-6, is SQTIHQWPATLVQPVGSPLSLECTVEGTSNPNLYWYRQAAGRGLQLLFYSVGIGQISSEVPQNLSASRPQDRQFILSSKKLLLSDSGFYLCAGRDRDNSPLHFGNGTRLTVT.

The gene calls are TRBV19 and TRBJ2-3; tentative D call: TRBD2 (6 bases). The CDR3 is made up of 15 amino acids. CDR1 is LNHDA, CDR2 SQIVND, per germline (reference sequence). V lost 3 bases, J lost 1 base, and 11 bases lay in between. This CDR3 reads CASSMLSGGTDTQYF. The CDR3 DNA reads TGTGCCAGTAGTATGCTTTCGGGGGGCACAGATACGCAGTATTTT.

The chain employs TRBV5-1 and TRBJ2-7; TRBD1 agrees at 11 bases. The length of the CDR3 is 14 residues. In germline, CDR1 is SGHRS, CDR2 YFSETQ. Germline trimming cut 4 bases from V and 6 bases from J; bases unmatched to any gene: 6. Here the CDR3 reads CASSVTGTGGEQYF. In DNA form, the CDR3 reads TGCGCCAGCAGCGTGACCGGGACAGGGGGCGAGCAGTACTTC. The whole variable domain, remainder taken from reference TRBV5-1 and TRBJ2-7, is KAGVTQTPRYLIKTRGQQVTLSCSPISGHRSVSWYQQTPGQGLQFLFEYFSETQRNKGNFPGRFSGRQFSNSRSEMNVSTLELGDSALYLCASSVTGTGGEQYFGPGTRLTVT.

This clone was seen only a few times. The chain carries TRBV18 and TRBJ1-5, with TRBD1 as a possible D gene (5 bases). Trimming shortened V by 3 bases and J by 2 bases, and 8 bases separated the two germline ends. Germline V gives CDR1 KGHSH, CDR2 LQKENI. The CDR3 has 14 residues. In nucleotides, the CDR3 is TGTGCCAGCTCACCGGACAAAGGCAATCAGCCCCAGCATTTT. It encodes CASSPDKGNQPQHF.

This clone was detected a few times. J is TRBJ2-4 and V is TRBV6-6, with unresolved D. The CDR3 spans 15 residues. Trimming cost V 0 bases and J 3 bases, with 9 bases left between them. Germline CDR1 is MNHNY and CDR2 is SVGAGI (reference sequence). The CDR3 nucleotides are TGTGCCAGCAGTTACTCGTCGGGCTACAAAAACATTCAGTACTTC. This sequence encodes CASSYSSGYKNIQYF.

The chain uses TRBV18 and TRBJ2-1; D is unresolved. V shed 0 bases and J shed 5 bases, with 8 bases lying between them. The CDR3 consists of 14 residues. Germline-derived CDR1 and CDR2 are KGHSH and LQKENI. CDR3 sequence reads: CASSPPIGHNEQFF. The CDR3, as DNA: TGTGCCAGCTCACCACCGATCGGGCACAATGAGCAGTTCTTC.

The chain employs TRBV19 and TRBJ1-4; TRBD1 agrees at 8 bases. The CDR3 runs 16 residues. Unmatched junction bases numbered 12, after V lost 5 bases and J lost 7 bases. Germline V lookup: CDR1 LNHDA, CDR2 SQIVND (reference sequence). CDR3 sequence: CASSPKDRVRGEKLFF. The CDR3 region has the DNA TGTGCCAGTAGTCCAAAGGACAGGGTTCGGGGTGAAAAACTGTTTTTT.